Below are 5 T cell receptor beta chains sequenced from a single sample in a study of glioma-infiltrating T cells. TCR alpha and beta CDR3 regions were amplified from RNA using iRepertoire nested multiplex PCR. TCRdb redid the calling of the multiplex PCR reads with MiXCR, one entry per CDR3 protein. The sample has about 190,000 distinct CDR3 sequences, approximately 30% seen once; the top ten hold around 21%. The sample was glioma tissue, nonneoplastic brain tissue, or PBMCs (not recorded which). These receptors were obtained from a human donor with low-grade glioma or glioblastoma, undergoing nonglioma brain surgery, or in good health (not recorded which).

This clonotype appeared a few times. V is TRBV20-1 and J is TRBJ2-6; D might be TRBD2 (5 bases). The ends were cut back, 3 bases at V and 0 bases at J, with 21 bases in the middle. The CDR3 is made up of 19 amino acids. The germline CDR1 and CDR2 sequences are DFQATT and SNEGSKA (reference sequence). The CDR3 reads CSARPPGVLGSSGANVLTF. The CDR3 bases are TGCAGTGCTAGGCCCCCCGGGGTACTTGGGAGCTCTGGGGCCAACGTCCTGACTTTC.

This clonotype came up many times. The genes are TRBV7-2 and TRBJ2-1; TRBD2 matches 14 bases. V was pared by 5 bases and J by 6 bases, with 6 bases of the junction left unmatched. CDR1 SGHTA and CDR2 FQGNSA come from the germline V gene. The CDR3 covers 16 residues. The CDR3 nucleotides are TGTGCCAGCAGCCCGCGCGGGACTAGCGGGAGCAATGAGCAGTTCTTC. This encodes CASSPRGTSGSNEQFF.

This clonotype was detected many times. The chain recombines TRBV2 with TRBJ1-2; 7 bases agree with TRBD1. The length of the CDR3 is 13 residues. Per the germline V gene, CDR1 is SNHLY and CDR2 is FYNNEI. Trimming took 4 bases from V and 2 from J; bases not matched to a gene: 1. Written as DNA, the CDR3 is TGTGCCAGCAGTGGACAGGGAAACTATGGCTACACCTTC. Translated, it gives CASSGQGNYGYTF. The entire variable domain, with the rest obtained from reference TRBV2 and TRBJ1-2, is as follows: EPEVTQTPSHQVTQMGQEVILRCVPISNHLYFYWYRQILGQKVEFLVSFYNNEISEKSEIFDDQFSVERPDGSNFTLKIRSTKLEDSAMYFCASSGQGNYGYTFGSGTRLTVV.

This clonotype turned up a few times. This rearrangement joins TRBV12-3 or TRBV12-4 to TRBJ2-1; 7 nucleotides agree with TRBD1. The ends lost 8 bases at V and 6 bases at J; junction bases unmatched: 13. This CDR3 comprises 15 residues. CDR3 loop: CASRIVLGQPNEQFF. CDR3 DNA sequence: TGTGCCAGCCGGATAGTCTTGGGACAGCCCAATGAGCAGTTCTTC.

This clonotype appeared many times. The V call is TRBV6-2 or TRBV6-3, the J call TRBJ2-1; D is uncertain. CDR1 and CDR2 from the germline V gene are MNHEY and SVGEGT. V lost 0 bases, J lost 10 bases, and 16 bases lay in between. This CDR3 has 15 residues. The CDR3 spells CASSYSIAMRPEQFF. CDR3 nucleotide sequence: TGTGCCAGCAGTTACTCGATTGCTATGCGGCCCGAGCAGTTCTTC.